These 21 T cell receptor beta chains were all obtained from the same sample, sequenced in a study of blood T cell repertoires in COVID-19. Assay: immunoSEQ multiplex PCR; the TCRdb copy retains only in-frame clones and omits some. The table has 45,000 to 65,000 clones, more than 80% seen once. Specimen: peripheral blood. The receptors originated from a man aged 35-49 years with acute or convalescent COVID-19.

The chain has TRBV4-2 and TRBJ2-1; D not certain. The germline V gene encodes CDR1 LGHNA and CDR2 YNFKEQ. V was clipped by 4 bases and J by 3 bases, with 13 bases between them. The CDR3 covers 15 residues. In DNA form, the CDR3 reads TGTGCCAGCAGCCCCCGCCCCCTAGTCTACAATGAGCAGTTCTTC. It translates to CASSPRPLVYNEQFF.

This sequence joins TRBV6-5 and TRBJ1-1; TRBD1 might be the D (5 bases). The CDR3 totals 13 residues. V shed 10 bases and J shed 1 base, with 13 bases lying between them. Looked up from germline, CDR1 is MNHEY and CDR2 is SVGAGI. The CDR3 bases are TGTGCCATCCGCCGGGACTCGAACACTGAAGCTTTCTTT. Protein product: CAIRRDSNTEAFF.

This clone was found once. V is TRBV2 and J is TRBJ1-1, with TRBD1 as a possible D gene (5 bases). V gave up 6 bases and J gave up 1 base, with 6 bases separating them. The CDR3 runs to 12 residues. Germline CDR1 is SNHLY and CDR2 is FYNNEI. Here the CDR3 DNA reads TGTGCCAGCAGCGACAGGAACACTGAAGCTTTCTTT. Protein product: CASSDRNTEAFF.

The V and J genes are TRBV5-1 and TRBJ2-3; 10 bases align to TRBD2. The CDR3 spans 16 residues. The germline CDR1 and CDR2 sequences are SGHRS and YFSETQ. Losses at the gene ends were 4 bases for V and 1 base for J; bases not matched to a gene: 6. For the CDR3, the DNA is TGCGCCAGCAGCCCTGGTGGGACTAGCGGCACAGATACGCAGTATTTT. This gives the protein CASSPGGTSGTDTQYF.

The genes are TRBV6-1 and TRBJ1-2; perhaps TRBD1 as D (6 bases). The germline V gene has CDR1 MNHNS and CDR2 SASEGT. V was clipped by 0 bases and J by 4 bases, with 9 bases between them. CDR3 length equals 14 residues. The CDR3 is CASSEALGGYGYTF. The CDR3 bases are TGTGCCAGCAGTGAAGCGCTAGGGGGCTATGGCTACACCTTC.

The genes are TRBV5-1 and TRBJ2-7; possibly TRBD2 for D (5 bases). The CDR3 runs 14 residues. The germline V and J ends were trimmed by 0 bases and 5 bases, with 12 bases remaining between them. Germline values: CDR1 SGHRS, CDR2 YFSETQ. In DNA, the CDR3 is TGCGCCAGCAGCTTGGGTGCCCACGGGGACGAGCAGTACGTC. Translated: CASSLGAHGDEQYV.

The genes are TRBV24-1 and TRBJ2-7; 7 bases agree with TRBD1. Germline V lookup: CDR1 KGHDR, CDR2 SFDVKD. V was pared by 6 bases and J by 5 bases, with 6 bases of the junction left unmatched. This CDR3 has 13 residues. This CDR3 reads CATSTTGWNEQYF. The CDR3 DNA reads as TGTGCCACCAGTACGACAGGGTGGAACGAGCAGTACTTC.

In DNA form, the CDR3 reads TGTGCCAGCTCAACCCTGACAGAGAACACTGAAGCTTTCTTT. Encoded protein: CASSTLTENTEAFF. The chain uses TRBV18 and TRBJ1-1; D is possibly TRBD1 (5 bases). Trimming took off 5 bases at V and 1 base at J, with 11 bases between the two ends. In germline, CDR1 is KGHSH, CDR2 LQKENI. The CDR3 is made up of 14 amino acids.

This clone has just a few counts. J is TRBJ1-1 and V is TRBV12-5; 8 bases match TRBD1. V lost 6 bases, J lost 5 bases, and 14 bases stayed unmatched. CDR1 and CDR2 (germline): LGHNT, FRNRAP. This CDR3 has 16 residues. The CDR3 region is CASGLGQGGGRTEAFF. In DNA, the CDR3 is TGTGCTAGTGGCTTAGGACAGGGTGGCGGGAGAACTGAAGCTTTCTTT. The whole variable domain, remainder taken from reference TRBV12-5 and TRBJ1-1, is DARVTQTPRHKVTEMGQEVTMRCQPILGHNTVFWYRQTMMQGLELLAYFRNRAPLDDSGMPKDRFSAEMPDATLATLKIQPSEPRDSAVYFCASGLGQGGGRTEAFFGQGTRLTVV.

The rearrangement joins TRBV7-9 to TRBJ1-2; D remains unclear. Germline V gene data show CDR1 as SEHNR and CDR2 as FQNEAQ (reference sequence). CDR3 size: 12 residues. V dropped 5 bases and J dropped 7 bases, with 11 bases sitting between them. The CDR3 nucleotides are TGTGCCAGCAGCCCAGGACTGGGTGGCTACACCTTC. Translating it yields CASSPGLGGYTF.

This chain joins TRBV19 and TRBJ2-7, with D perhaps matching TRBD1 (5 bases). Germline CDR1 is LNHDA and CDR2 is SQIVND (reference sequence). The CDR3 has 13 residues. V shed 4 bases and J shed 5 bases, with 12 bases lying between them. This CDR3 is CASSTLPGNEQYV. DNA of the CDR3: TGTGCCAGTAGTACTCTCCCAGGGAACGAGCAGTACGTC.

This chain connects TRBV6-5 to TRBJ1-5, with D unclear. The CDR3 totals 13 residues. Germline assignment: CDR1 MNHEY and CDR2 SVGAGI. V was pared by 5 bases and J by 5 bases, with 10 bases between. In DNA form, the CDR3 reads TGTGCCAGCAGTCCCAGACTCTATCAGCCCCAGCATTTT. It encodes CASSPRLYQPQHF.

The chain has TRBV7-2 and TRBJ2-2, with 9 bases matching TRBD1. The germline gives CDR1 SGHTA, CDR2 FQGNSA. The CDR3 totals 15 residues. Trimming cost V 5 bases and J 5 bases; bases outside gene matches: 6. Written as DNA, the CDR3 is TGTGCCAGCAGCGTGGACAGGGGATCAACCGGGGAGCTGTTTTTT. This gives the protein CASSVDRGSTGELFF.

This clone was counted only a few times. The V gene is TRBV19, the J gene TRBJ1-5; no clear D. The CDR3 runs 14 residues. The germline gives CDR1 LNHDA, CDR2 SQIVND (reference sequence). V dropped 7 bases and J dropped 3 bases, with 13 bases sitting between them. The CDR3 DNA reads as TGTGCCAGTAAAAACAGTACTTCCAATCAGCCCCAGCATTTT. It codes for CASKNSTSNQPQHF.

This clone was picked up one time. The rearrangement uses TRBV3-1 (or the pseudogene TRBV3-2) and TRBJ2-4, with TRBD2 identical over 12 bases. Germline V gene sequence: CDR1 LGHDT, CDR2 YNNKEL (reference sequence). The CDR3 covers 16 residues. After removal of 3 bases from V and 8 bases from J, the junction contained 8 bases not matched to a gene. The CDR3 region is CASSHRLAGDRYIQYF. DNA of the CDR3: TGTGCCAGCAGCCACAGACTAGCGGGGGACCGGTACATTCAGTACTTC.

This clone was counted a single time. J is TRBJ2-7 and V is TRBV2; no reliable D call. The CDR3 is 11 residues long. Germline V gene data show CDR1 as SNHLY and CDR2 as FYNNEI. CDR3 DNA sequence: TGTGCCAGCAGTAATGGTCGCCTCCAGGACGTC. Translating it yields CASSNGRLQDV.

V usage is TRBV19 and J usage is TRBJ1-4, with D unresolved. The V end was cut by 8 bases, the J end by 8 bases, with 15 bases between. In germline, CDR1 is LNHDA, CDR2 SQIVND (reference sequence). The CDR3 extends over 13 amino acids. CDR3 nucleotides: TGTGCCAGTGCGGCAAGAGGAGGAGAAAAACTGTTTTTT. It specifies CASAARGGEKLFF.

The chain couples TRBV11-2 to TRBJ2-7, with a possible D match to TRBD1 (5 bases). Germline V gene sequence: CDR1 SGHAT, CDR2 FQNNGV. The CDR3 totals 12 residues. Trimming cost V 5 bases and J 4 bases, with 9 bases left between them. In DNA, the CDR3 is TGTGCCAGCAGCCGGACAAGGTACGAGCAGTACGTC. Its protein is CASSRTRYEQYV.

The CDR3 nucleotides read TGTGCCAGCAGCCAAGTCGGACAGGGATCACCCCTCCACTTT. Protein sequence: CASSQVGQGSPLHF. This chain links TRBV3-1 (or the pseudogene TRBV3-2) with TRBJ1-6, with 8 bases aligning to TRBD1. CDR1 and CDR2 from the germline V gene are LGHDT and YNNKEL (reference sequence). CDR3 size: 14 residues. With V trimmed by 1 base and J by 10 bases, 3 bases remained unmatched.

This chain's CDR3 is CASSASPGGNEQFF. CDR3 bases: TGTGCCAGCTCAGCTTCCCCGGGGGGCAATGAGCAGTTCTTC. The gene calls are TRBV11-2 and TRBJ2-1; 7 nucleotides line up with TRBD2. CDR3 length: 14 residues. Germline V CDR1 and CDR2: SGHAT, FQNNGV. Losses at the gene ends were 8 bases for V and 6 bases for J; bases not matched to a gene: 10.

This chain connects TRBV11-3 to TRBJ2-6; 10 bases line up with TRBD1. The germline CDR1 and CDR2 sequences are SGHNT and YENEEA. V shed 5 bases, J shed 2 bases, and the junction held 6 bases outside the gene matches. The CDR3 length is 17 residues. CDR3 region: CASSPGQGVAGANVLTF. The CDR3 region has the DNA TGTGCCAGCAGCCCCGGACAGGGGGTCGCTGGGGCCAACGTCCTGACTTTC.